Reported below is one T cell receptor beta chain. This clone was picked up many times. What this receptor recognizes is not known. Base qualities were left out, and no much larger clone turns up one base away. Based on the germline V gene, the CDR1 and CDR2 sequences are SGDLS and YYNGEE. Unmatched junction bases come to 10, with V trimmed by 0 bases and J by 9 bases. The CDR3 spans 16 residues, from the cysteine through the phenylalanine. The retained sequence is limited to the CDR3, 48 bases, with the frame set at the first base. The time point label, read with the paper, signifies: tumor resected at nephrectomy. The sample's treatment or condition label, in plain terms: treatment-naive control, cytoreductive nephrectomy. For controls, tumors were taken from treatment-naive renal cell carcinoma patients who had cytoreductive nephrectomy with no radiation beforehand. Every patient's renal cell carcinoma showed clear cell pathology. Control tumors used for TCR sequencing came from several females and 11 males, resected 2011 to 2014, with median age around 62 years (range roughly 40 to 82). Tumors were mechanically dissociated, digested with collagenase/hyaluronidase at 37 °C, processed in gentleMACS C tubes, and stored in liquid nitrogen. Genomic DNA for TCR sequencing was prepared using the QIAamp DNA Blood Mini Kit (Qiagen). The analyses included only samples that passed all quality control checks.

This specimen comes from a study of radiation and T cells in renal cell carcinoma (dated by TCRdb to 2020 to 2021). Regarding the study in general: In total, some 50 samples, comprising around 26 tumors and approximately 27 peripheral blood samples, were subjected to TCR beta sequencing. A total of 4 million to 5 million unique CDR3 nucleotide sequences, encoding more than 2 million unique CDR3 amino acid sequences, were found across all 55 or so samples. Broad study findings and their caveats: Irradiated tumors contained more dominant CDR3 motifs, and these motifs occupied a larger share of the repertoire than in control tumors. TCR clonality was higher in irradiated tumors than in controls, as the top 100 clonotypes made up an average of approximately 50% of the repertoire in irradiated tumors compared with 43% in nephrectomy-only tumors. Effects of radiation dose or scheduling on the TCR repertoire could not be addressed with the single-armed trial design. Because only small tumor regions of approximately 1 g were available, intratumoral heterogeneity was not captured.

The immunoSEQ kit was used, according to the manufacturer's recommendations, to generate TCR beta libraries from genomic DNA. To prepare the libraries, a first multiplex PCR with proprietary primers was run, followed by a second PCR that added unique barcodes, and a bead cleanup was done after each round. Each sample batch included a kit-provided positive control reaction and a negative control reaction. The final libraries were assessed on an Agilent 4200 TapeStation D1000 ScreenTape, pooled by volume, and quantified by qPCR. Sequencing ran on an Illumina NextSeq500 with a MidOutput 150-cycle cartridge, using 156 Read1 and 15 Index1 cycles with kit custom primers. The pooled library was loaded at roughly 0.98 pM with a roughly 20% PhiX control spike-in. As for the authors' bioinformatics: Vendor-processed data were analyzed in R, with a clonotype defined as all T cells sharing the same CDR3 nucleotide sequence. For clone abundance analyses, frequencies were normalized to the 10,000 most abundant clones in each sample. Public T cell clones, averaging fewer than five per sample, were removed before analysis. The dominant motif analysis was done with ImmunoMap using the PAM10 matrix, a gap penalty of 30, and a homology threshold of 0.3, and motifs with a cumulative frequency of at least 0.01 were considered dominant. TCRdb stores this immuneACCESS table with in-frame sequences only. Part of the clones is absent; in the studies checked, under half of the shortfall reflects unresolved V genes, and no reason is known for the rest. The DNA was the basis for D and trimming; V, J and clone size are from that table. For this sample the table gives roughly 14,000 clones, of which around 58% were detected only once. The ten largest clones represent approximately 10% of the sample.

Sample: tumor tissue, taken from a patient whose treatment was nephrectomy without radiotherapy. This TCR was recovered from a man aged 45-60 years with renal cell carcinoma. Recombination joined TRBV9 with TRBJ2-1, with 9 junctional bases fitting TRBD2. The DNA reads as follows: TGTGCCAGCAGCGTAGCGGCTGGTATAGCGGGAGCTGAGCAGTTCTTC. The translation is CASSVAAGIAGAEQFF.